A single sample gave rise to the 19 T cell receptor beta chains below, sequenced in a study of T cells in lung cancer brain metastases (dated by TCRdb to 2016 to 2019). The library was produced with the immunoSEQ multiplex PCR assay. TCRdb holds this immuneACCESS table with in-frame rearrangements only. Some clones are missing; in checked studies, unresolved V genes explain under half, and the rest has no known cause. Within this sample are some 4,500 clones, with nearly 90% of them counted one time only. The ten largest clones capture 5% to 6% of the sample. The material sequenced was tumor tissue from the primary lung tumor. The cell subset or site label, read with the paper, signifies: primary lung cancer lesion. The receptors shown here come from a woman aged 45-65 years with non-small cell lung cancer.

This rearrangement joins TRBV5-1 to TRBJ2-3; D remains unclear. Per germline, CDR1 SGHRS and CDR2 YFSETQ. Trimming took off 4 bases at V and 1 base at J, with 10 bases between the two ends. The CDR3 totals 14 residues. The DNA of the CDR3 is TGCGCCAGCAGCCCCCGAGGCCGCACAGATACGCAGTATTTT. This encodes CASSPRGRTDTQYF.

This sequence joins TRBV6-1 and TRBJ1-5; D not resolved. Germline-derived CDR1 and CDR2 are MNHNS and SASEGT. V was clipped by 6 bases and J by 3 bases, with 15 bases between them. The CDR3 extends over 15 amino acids. The chain's CDR3 is CASSEGPQPNQPQHF. The CDR3 DNA is TGTGCCAGCAGCGAGGGTCCCCAGCCCAATCAGCCCCAGCATTTT.

The chain is built from TRBV29-1 and TRBJ2-7; perhaps D is TRBD1 or TRBD2 (5 bases each). The germline gives CDR1 SQVTM, CDR2 ANQGSEA. Trimming took 6 bases from V and 2 from J, leaving 11 bases between them. The CDR3 runs 12 residues. The CDR3 reads CSVRDGTYEQYF. The CDR3, as DNA: TGCAGCGTCCGGGACGGGACCTACGAGCAGTACTTC.

This clone occurred a few times. The chain employs TRBV7-6 and TRBJ2-7; 11 nucleotides match TRBD1. This CDR3 contains 14 residues. The ends lost 5 bases at V and 6 bases at J; junction bases unmatched: 6. CDR1 SGHVS and CDR2 FNYEAQ come from the germline V gene. CDR3 in amino acids: CASSPGTGGFEQYF. In nucleotides, the CDR3 is TGTGCCAGCAGCCCGGGGACAGGGGGGTTCGAGCAGTACTTC.

This clone was recorded only once. The chain uses TRBV11-3 and TRBJ2-3, with TRBD2 matching 7 bases. The CDR3 sequence is 15 residues long. Trimming removed 2 bases from V and 4 bases from J; junction bases left unmatched: 6. The germline V gene encodes CDR1 SGHNT and CDR2 YENEEA. The CDR3 loop reads CASSLNLGGSDTQYF. In nucleotides, the CDR3 is TGTGCCAGCAGCTTAAATTTGGGGGGGTCAGATACGCAGTATTTT. Using reference TRBV11-3 and TRBJ2-3 for the parts outside the CDR3, the full variable domain is EAGVVQSPRYKIIEKKQPVAFWCNPISGHNTLYWYLQNLGQGPELLIRYENEEAVDDSQLPKDRFSAERLKGVDSTLKIQPAELGDSAVYLCASSLNLGGSDTQYFGPGTRLTVL.

The rearrangement uses TRBV5-6 and TRBJ2-7, with D possibly being TRBD1 or TRBD2 (5 bases each). Germline V gene lookup returns CDR1 SGHDT and CDR2 YYEEEE. Trimming shortened V by 0 bases and J by 4 bases, and 11 bases separated the two germline ends. The CDR3 is made up of 14 amino acids. The CDR3 DNA sequence: TGTGCCAGCAGCTTGGTGGGACGGCTTTACGAGCAGTACTTC. Translated: CASSLVGRLYEQYF.

The chain couples TRBV6-5 to TRBJ1-1; D unclear. CDR1 and CDR2 (germline): MNHEY, SVGAGI. Trimming cost V 7 bases and J 8 bases, with 23 bases left between them. This CDR3 has 15 amino acids. CDR3 protein: CASIAAGLLSREAFF. CDR3 nucleotide sequence: TGTGCCAGCATCGCCGCGGGCCTCCTTAGTCGGGAAGCTTTCTTT.

In this sample, this clone turned up once. The chain links TRBV15 to TRBJ2-3; no clear D. V lost 5 bases to trimming and J lost 10 bases, with 10 bases between them. The CDR3 contains 11 residues. Per germline, CDR1 LNHNV and CDR2 YYDKDF (reference sequence). CDR3 nucleotide sequence: TGTGCCACCAGCCCCGACAAGGCGCAGTATTTT. Its protein product is CATSPDKAQYF.

CDR3 sequence: CASSPARTNYGYTF. CDR3 in DNA: TGTGCCAGCTCCCCGGCGAGAACTAACTATGGCTACACCTTC. The V gene is TRBV9, the J gene TRBJ1-2; D remains unclear. V lost 7 bases and J 0 bases, leaving 13 bases between the germline ends. The CDR3 length is 14 residues. Germline CDR1 and CDR2: SGDLS and YYNGEE.

This chain joins TRBV7-9 and TRBJ2-5; tentative D call: TRBD1 (6 bases). V dropped 3 bases and J dropped 5 bases, with 13 bases sitting between them. This CDR3 spans 14 amino acids. Germline CDR1 SEHNR, CDR2 FQNEAQ (reference sequence). CDR3 coding DNA: TGTGCCAGCAGCTTGGATACAGGGAAGGAGACCCAGTACTTC. Amino acid sequence: CASSLDTGKETQYF.

There are a few counts of this clone. The V and J genes are TRBV2 and TRBJ2-7; no reliable D call. V lost 2 bases to trimming and J lost 0 bases, with 5 bases between them. The germline gives CDR1 SNHLY, CDR2 FYNNEI. CDR3 size: 13 residues. CDR3 nucleotides: TGTGCCAGCAGTGAACTAGGCTCCTACGAGCAGTACTTC. It translates to CASSELGSYEQYF.

Notes on this clone: The junction differs from germline at one of its ends, possibly a read error. The V gene is TRBV9, the J gene TRBJ2-6; 10 nucleotides agree with TRBD2. The CDR3 length is 17 residues. Germline CDR1 is SGDLS and CDR2 is YYNGEE. CDR3 protein: CASSYSSGSSGANVLTF. For the CDR3, the DNA is TGTGCCAGCAGTTATTCTAGCGGGAGCTCTGGGGCCAACGTCCTAACTTTC.

V is TRBV5-1 and J is TRBJ2-1; 11 nucleotides align to TRBD2. J gave up 8 bases and V 3 bases, and 28 bases lay outside the gene matches. CDR1 and CDR2 from the germline V gene are SGHRS and YFSETQ. The length of the CDR3 is 22 residues. The CDR3 is CASSSRQGALVAGGPSSDEQFF. CDR3 DNA: TGCGCCAGCAGCTCCCGGCAGGGGGCTTTGGTAGCGGGAGGGCCCTCCAGCGATGAGCAGTTCTTC.

About this clone: Germline and junction disagree at one end, which may indicate a read error. This sample includes further DNA sequences coding for the same CDR3. The gene calls are TRBV30 and TRBJ1-6; D remains unclear. The CDR3 is 15 amino acids. From germline, CDR1 is GTSNPN and CDR2 SVGIG (reference sequence). The CDR3 loop is CALTHDRGESSPLHF. The CDR3 bases are TGTGCCTTAACGCATGATAGAGGAGAAAGCTCACCCCTTCACTTT.

V and J are TRBV11-3 and TRBJ2-1, with D perhaps TRBD1 (5 bases). The V end was cut by 6 bases, the J end by 8 bases, with 14 bases between. Germline CDR1 is SGHNT and CDR2 is YENEEA. The length of the CDR3 is 13 residues. CDR3 bases: TGTGCCAGCAGTCCCCGACCAGGGTATGAGCAGTTCTTC. Protein sequence: CASSPRPGYEQFF.

The chain recombines TRBV2 with TRBJ1-2; TRBD1 is a possible D gene (5 bases). The germline V and J ends were trimmed by 5 bases and 4 bases, with 14 bases remaining between them. This CDR3 comprises 14 residues. Germline V gene lookup returns CDR1 SNHLY and CDR2 FYNNEI. As DNA, the CDR3 is TGTGCCAGCAGTAAAGACAGCATCTTCTATGGCTACACCTTC. This gives the protein CASSKDSIFYGYTF.

A single count supports this clone. The rearrangement uses TRBV7-2 and TRBJ1-3, with 8 bases that match TRBD1. The length of the CDR3 is 15 residues. V lost 5 bases and J lost 8; bases outside the gene matches: 11. Germline V gives CDR1 SGHTA, CDR2 FQGNSA. CDR3 residues: CASSITGGFGDTIYF. The DNA of the CDR3 is TGTGCCAGCAGCATAACAGGGGGGTTTGGTGACACCATATATTTT.

The chain has TRBV15 and TRBJ2-5; TRBD1 aligns across 8 bases. The CDR3 sequence is 15 residues long. Per germline, CDR1 LNHNV and CDR2 YYDKDF (reference sequence). Unmatched junction bases numbered 10, after V lost 8 bases and J lost 2 bases. The DNA for the CDR3 is TGTGCCACCTTGCCCGGGACAGGCACTCAAGAGACCCAGTACTTC. Its translation: CATLPGTGTQETQYF.

The chain has TRBV11-1 and TRBJ2-1; TRBD2 matches at 7 bases. The CDR3 contains 16 residues. Per germline, CDR1 SGHAT and CDR2 FQDESV (reference sequence). Trimming cost V 5 bases and J 6 bases; bases outside gene matches: 13. The CDR3 DNA reads TGTGCCAGCAGCCTGAGGGACTATCTCCCTCTCAATGAGCAGTTCTTC. Its protein product is CASSLRDYLPLNEQFF.